This T cell receptor (beta chain) is from a study of blood T cell repertoires in COVID-19. Overall study: T cells, B-cell-depleted T cells, or PBMCs supplied cDNA or gDNA.

This clone was detected a few times. Clones were read by immunoSEQ multiplex PCR, and TCRdb kept only the in-frame ones, dropping some. The sample yields about 280,000 clones, 85% seen once. CDR1 and CDR2 from the germline V gene are SGHRS and YFSETQ. Trimming cost V 2 bases and J 0 bases, with 11 bases left between them. The CDR3 totals 15 residues. Study members were between about 18 and 90 years old and lived in approximately 25 US regions. Participants' reported clinical history set cohort assignment. The V call is TRBV5-1, the J call TRBJ1-2; perhaps TRBD1 as D (6 bases). The clonotype was recovered from a woman between 50 and 59 years old who had recovered from COVID-19. Sequences were obtained from PBMCs or T cells enriched from blood (not recorded which). The CDR3 here is CASSFDGQTNYGYTF. The DNA for the CDR3 is TGCGCCAGCAGCTTCGATGGACAGACTAACTATGGCTACACCTTC.